What follows describes a single T cell receptor beta chain. Original analysis: Amplification of reference gene primers was used by the study to estimate nucleated cell counts. The assay was immunoSEQ multiplex PCR, and TCRdb's table has in-frame clones only and misses some. V, J and clone size are those of that table, while D and trimming were read from the DNA. Of more than 95,000 clones in the sample, roughly 86% were seen once. The data were taken from a study of blood T cell repertoires in COVID-19. On the study more broadly: From the United States, Italy and Spain came samples of acute and convalescent COVID-19. PBMCs, B-cell-depleted T cells, or T cells were the source of the cDNA or gDNA that made up the material.

CDR3 length: 14 amino acids. The V and J ends lost 0 bases and 9 bases, in that order; junction bases with no gene match: 3. Germline V lookup: CDR1 SGHNT, CDR2 YYREEE (reference sequence). The sample taken for sequencing was peripheral blood. The source of this sequence is a woman aged 60-75 years in a cohort sampled during active or convalescent COVID-19. The V gene is TRBV5-4, the J gene TRBJ2-2, with 9 positions matching TRBD2. The CDR3 reads CASSLGGGARELFF. The CDR3 DNA reads as TGTGCCAGCAGCTTGGGCGGGGGGGCCCGGGAGCTGTTTTTT.